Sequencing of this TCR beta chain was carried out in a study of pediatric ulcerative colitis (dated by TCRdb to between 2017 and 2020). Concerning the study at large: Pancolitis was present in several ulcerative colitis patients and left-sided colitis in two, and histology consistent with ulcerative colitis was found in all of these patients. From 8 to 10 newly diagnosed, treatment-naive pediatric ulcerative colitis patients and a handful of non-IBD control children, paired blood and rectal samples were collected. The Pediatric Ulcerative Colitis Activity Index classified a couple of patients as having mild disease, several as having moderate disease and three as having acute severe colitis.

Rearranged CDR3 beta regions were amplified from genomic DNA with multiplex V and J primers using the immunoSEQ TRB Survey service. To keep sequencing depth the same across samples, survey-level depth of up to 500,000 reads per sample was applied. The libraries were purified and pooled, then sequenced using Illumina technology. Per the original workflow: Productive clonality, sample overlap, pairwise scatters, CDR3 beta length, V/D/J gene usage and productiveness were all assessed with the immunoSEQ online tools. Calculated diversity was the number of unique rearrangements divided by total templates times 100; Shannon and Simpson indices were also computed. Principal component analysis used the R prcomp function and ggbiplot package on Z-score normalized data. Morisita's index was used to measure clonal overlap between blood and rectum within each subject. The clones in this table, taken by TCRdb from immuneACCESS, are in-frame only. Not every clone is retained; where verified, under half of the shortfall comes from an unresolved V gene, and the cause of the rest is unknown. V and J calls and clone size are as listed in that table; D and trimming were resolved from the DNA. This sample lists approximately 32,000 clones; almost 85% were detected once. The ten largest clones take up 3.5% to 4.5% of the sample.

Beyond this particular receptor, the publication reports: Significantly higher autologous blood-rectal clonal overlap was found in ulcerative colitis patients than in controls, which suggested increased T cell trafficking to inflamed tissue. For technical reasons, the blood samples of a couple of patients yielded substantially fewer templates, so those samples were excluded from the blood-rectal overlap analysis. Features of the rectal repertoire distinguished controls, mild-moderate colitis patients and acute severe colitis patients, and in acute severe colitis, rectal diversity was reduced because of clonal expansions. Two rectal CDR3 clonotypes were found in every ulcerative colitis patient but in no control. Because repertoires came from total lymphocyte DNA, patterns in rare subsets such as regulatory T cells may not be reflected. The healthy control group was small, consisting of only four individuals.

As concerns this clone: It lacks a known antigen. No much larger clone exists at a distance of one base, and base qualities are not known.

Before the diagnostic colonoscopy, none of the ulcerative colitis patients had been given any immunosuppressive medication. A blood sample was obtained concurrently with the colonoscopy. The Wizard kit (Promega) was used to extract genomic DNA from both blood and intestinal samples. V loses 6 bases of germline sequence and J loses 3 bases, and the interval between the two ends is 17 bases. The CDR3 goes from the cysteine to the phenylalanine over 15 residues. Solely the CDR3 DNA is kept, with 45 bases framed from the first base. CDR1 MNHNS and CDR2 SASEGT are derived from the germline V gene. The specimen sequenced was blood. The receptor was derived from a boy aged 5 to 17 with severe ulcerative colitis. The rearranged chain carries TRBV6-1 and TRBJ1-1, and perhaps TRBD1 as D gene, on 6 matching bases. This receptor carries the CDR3 CASSNAGEAYTEAFF. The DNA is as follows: TGTGCCAGCAGCAATGCAGGGGAGGCCTACACTGAAGCTTTCTTT.